This is a list of T cell receptor beta chains from one sample in a study of blood T cell repertoires in COVID-19. TCRdb's copy holds only in-frame clones and misses some; the assay was immunoSEQ multiplex PCR. The sample carries 250,000 or so clones, roughly 90% recorded once. Sequenced sample: peripheral blood. Receptor source: a man between 60 and 70 years old with acute or convalescent COVID-19. Each CDR3 is given with its conserved first and last residue. A D gene is named only where the DNA matches it firmly. Size is omitted from some rows. Given values are once, few, many or a class for expanded clones.

TRBJ2-3,TRBD2,TRBV25-1,NA,15,CASSESREGRDTQYF,TGTGCCAGCAGTGAATCGCGGGAGGGCAGAGATACGCAGTATTTT
TRBJ2-7,TRBD2,TRBV6-5,NA,13,CASSIAGVGEQYF,TGTGCCAGCAGTATAGCGGGAGTGGGCGAGCAGTACTTC
TRBJ1-2,TRBD1,TRBV15,NA,15,CATSRGGQALYGYTF,TGTGCCACCAGCAGAGGCGGACAGGCCCTATATGGCTACACCTTC
TRBJ2-7,NA,TRBV7-2,NA,15,CASSPSYSLSYEQYF,TGTGCCAGCAGCCCCAGCTACAGTCTCTCCTACGAGCAGTACTTC
TRBJ2-1,TRBD1,TRBV6-5,NA,15,CASRTDRVSYNEQFF,TGTGCCAGCAGGACCGACAGGGTCTCCTACAATGAGCAGTTCTTC
TRBJ2-5,TRBD2,TRBV6-6,few,14,CATAGATAQETQYF,TGTGCCACCGCGGGAGCGACAGCCCAAGAGACCCAGTACTTC
TRBJ2-7,TRBD1,TRBV7-9,few,15,CASTLSRTGFNEQYF,TGTGCCAGCACCCTCTCCCGGACAGGGTTTAACGAGCAGTACTTC
TRBJ2-6,NA,TRBV30,NA,15,CAWDNSNSGANVLTF,TGTGCCTGGGACAACAGTAACTCTGGGGCCAACGTCCTGACTTTC
TRBJ2-1,TRBD1,TRBV10-3,NA,14,CANGRDRGTEEQFF,TGTGCCAACGGCCGGGACAGGGGGACGGAGGAGCAGTTCTTC
TRBJ2-5,NA,TRBV19,NA,14,CASSIQSGAGTQYF,TGTGCCAGTAGTATTCAATCAGGGGCTGGGACCCAGTACTTC
TRBJ1-2,NA,TRBV6-2/TRBV6-3,NA,17,CASSPWRGTGLNYGYTF,TGTGCCAGCAGTCCGTGGCGGGGCACTGGCCTTAACTATGGCTACACCTTC
TRBJ2-5,NA,TRBV6-5,NA,14,CASSRGWGQETQYF,TGTGCCAGCTCGAGGGGGTGGGGGCAAGAGACCCAGTACTTC
TRBJ1-6,NA,TRBV6-2/TRBV6-3,NA,15,CASSWRDPMGSPLHF,TGTGCCAGCAGCTGGCGGGACCCCATGGGCTCACCCCTCCACTTT
TRBJ2-2,NA,TRBV2,NA,13,CASRDLVTGELFF,TGTGCCAGCAGAGATTTAGTAACCGGGGAGCTGTTTTTT
TRBJ1-5,NA,TRBV10-2,few,16,CASSESKGRGNQPQHF,TGCGCCAGCAGTGAGTCGAAGGGGAGGGGCAATCAGCCCCAGCATTTT
TRBJ1-2,NA,TRBV4-3,NA,15,CASSQGVSRGYGYTF,TGCGCCAGCAGCCAAGGGGTCTCTAGGGGCTATGGCTACACCTTC
TRBJ1-6,NA,TRBV18,NA,14,CASSPQGVDSPLHF,TGTGCCAGCTCACCACAGGGGGTTGATTCACCCCTCCACTTT
TRBJ2-7,TRBD2,TRBV10-3,NA,15,CAISSGTSGLYEQYF,TGTGCCATCAGTTCCGGGACTAGCGGATTGTACGAGCAGTACTTC
TRBJ2-6,TRBD1,TRBV7-2,NA,17,CASSDRTGFTGANVLTF,TGTGCCAGCAGCGACAGGACAGGGTTTACTGGGGCCAACGTCCTGACTTTC
TRBJ1-3,TRBD1,TRBV5-4,NA,15,CASGIQGNTGNTIYF,TGTGCCAGCGGTATACAGGGGAATACTGGAAACACCATATATTTT
TRBJ2-7,NA,TRBV3-1/TRBV3-2,few,15,CASSPSAGLTYEQYF,TGTGCCAGCAGCCCGAGCGCGGGATTAACCTACGAGCAGTACTTC
TRBJ1-5,TRBD1,TRBV6-1,NA,15,CASSEAPGGDQPQHF,TGTGCCAGCAGTGAAGCGCCAGGGGGCGATCAGCCCCAGCATTTT
TRBJ2-7,TRBD1,TRBV28,NA,18,CASSPRTGGFFSSYEQYF,TGTGCCAGCAGCCCCCGGACAGGGGGCTTTTTTAGCTCCTACGAGCAGTACTTC
TRBJ1-6,NA,TRBV30,NA,16,CAWSVIGAPGNSPLHF,TGTGCCTGGAGTGTGATAGGGGCCCCGGGTAATTCACCCCTCCACTTT
TRBJ1-4,NA,TRBV5-4,once,15,CASSSPGDTNEKLFF,TGTGCCAGCAGCTCCCCGGGTGATACTAATGAAAAACTGTTTTTT
TRBJ2-7,TRBD2,TRBV28,few,16,CASSYLRTSGSYEQYF,TGTGCCAGCAGTTATCTTCGGACTAGCGGGAGTTACGAGCAGTACTTC
TRBJ2-7,NA,TRBV7-2,NA,14,CASSLDRVSYEQYF,TGTGCCAGCAGCTTAGACCGGGTGTCCTACGAGCAGTACTTC
TRBJ2-1,NA,TRBV24-1,NA,16,CATSDLRKGVYNEQFF,TGTGCCACCAGTGACCTCAGGAAAGGGGTCTACAATGAGCAGTTCTTC
TRBJ2-5,TRBD2,TRBV11-3,NA,15,CASSSLPRETETQYF,TGTGCCAGCAGCTCCCTGCCGCGGGAGACGGAGACCCAGTACTTC
TRBJ2-1,TRBD2,TRBV11-1,NA,16,CASSGSGASSYNEQFF,TGTGCCAGCAGCGGGAGCGGGGCCTCCTCCTACAATGAGCAGTTCTTC
TRBJ1-5,TRBD1,TRBV7-9,NA,17,CASSFFGQGADGQPQHF,TGTGCCAGCAGCTTCTTTGGACAGGGGGCGGACGGGCAGCCCCAGCATTTT
TRBJ2-1,TRBD2,TRBV27,NA,17,CASSRPTSGNKYNEQFF,TGTGCCAGCAGCCGACCGACTAGCGGGAATAAGTACAATGAGCAGTTCTTC
TRBJ2-1,NA,TRBV11-2,once,15,CASSLERADYNEQFF,TGTGCCAGCAGCTTAGAACGAGCGGACTACAATGAGCAGTTCTTC